Sequencing of this T cell receptor (beta chain) was carried out in a study of T-cell reconstitution after alpha-beta-depleted transplantation in children. V trimming: 4 bases; J trimming: 9 bases; junction bases outside the gene matches: 10. The germline V gene has CDR1 MDHEN and CDR2 SYDVKM. This CDR3 is 15 amino acids long. On this clonotype: Its antigen is still unknown.

General observations from the study: Diversity and T-cell counts at one year after transplant derived mostly from new T cells.

Researchers prepared the TCRbeta library using unique molecular identifiers, the study reports. TCRdb reanalysed the PCR reads using MiXCR and keeps one entry per CDR3 protein. The repertoire holds 65,000 to 90,000 distinct CDR3 sequences, with under 13% as singletons. V gene TRBV28 combines with J gene TRBJ2-1; 9 bases align to TRBD2. The source material was PBMCs, sampled before TCRalphabeta/CD19-depleted stem cell transplant. The receptor was isolated from a boy between 10 and 17 years old with acute myeloid leukemia, due to receive a stem cell transplant. CDR3 bases: TGTGCCAGCAGTTCCCGGACTAGCGCCTATATTGAGCAGTTCTTC. Its protein is CASSSRTSAYIEQFF.